This T cell receptor beta chain was profiled in a study of blood T cell repertoires in COVID-19. In the source study's methods: The authors estimated nucleated cell counts from reference gene primer amplification. The repertoire was sequenced with immunoSEQ multiplex PCR; TCRdb's copy has only in-frame clones and lacks some. V, J and clone size derive from that table, while D and trimming were established from the DNA sequence. The sample lists approximately 180,000 clones; 70% to 90% were seen once. Germline V gives CDR1 MGHRA, CDR2 YSYEKL. V dropped 3 bases and J dropped 4; count of bases not matched to a gene: 5. The CDR3 is 14 residues long.

The sequencing sample was made of peripheral blood. This receptor was taken from a man aged 55 to 70 with active or convalescent COVID-19. The rearrangement uses TRBV4-1 and TRBJ1-2; TRBD1 matches 7 bases. CDR3 bases: TGCGCCAGCAGCCAGGGGGACAGTAGCTATGGCTACACCTTC. Its protein product is CASSQGDSSYGYTF.